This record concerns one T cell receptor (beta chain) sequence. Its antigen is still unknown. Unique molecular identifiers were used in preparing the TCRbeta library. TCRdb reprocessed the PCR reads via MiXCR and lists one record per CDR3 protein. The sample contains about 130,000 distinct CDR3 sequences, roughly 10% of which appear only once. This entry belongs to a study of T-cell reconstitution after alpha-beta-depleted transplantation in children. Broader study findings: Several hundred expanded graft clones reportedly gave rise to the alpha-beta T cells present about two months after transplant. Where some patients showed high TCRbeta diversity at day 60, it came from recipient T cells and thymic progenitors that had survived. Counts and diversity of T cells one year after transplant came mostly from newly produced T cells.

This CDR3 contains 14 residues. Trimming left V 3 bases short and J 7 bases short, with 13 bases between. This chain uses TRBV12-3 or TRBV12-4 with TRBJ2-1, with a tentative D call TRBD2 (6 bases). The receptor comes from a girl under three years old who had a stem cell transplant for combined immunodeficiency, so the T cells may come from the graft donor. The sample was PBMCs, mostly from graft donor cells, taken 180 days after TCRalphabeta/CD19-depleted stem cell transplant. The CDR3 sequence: CASSFIGGPNEQFF. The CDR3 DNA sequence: TGTGCCAGCAGTTTTATTGGAGGGCCAAATGAGCAGTTCTTC.